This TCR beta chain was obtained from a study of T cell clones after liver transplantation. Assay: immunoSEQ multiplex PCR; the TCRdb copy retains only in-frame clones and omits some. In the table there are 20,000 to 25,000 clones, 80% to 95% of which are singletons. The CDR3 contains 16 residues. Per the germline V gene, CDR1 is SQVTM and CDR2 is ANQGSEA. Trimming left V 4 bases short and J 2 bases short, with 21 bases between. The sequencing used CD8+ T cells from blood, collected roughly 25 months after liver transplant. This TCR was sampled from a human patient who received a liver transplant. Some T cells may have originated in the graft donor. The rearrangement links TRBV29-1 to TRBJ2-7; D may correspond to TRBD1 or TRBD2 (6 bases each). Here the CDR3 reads CSVVGGHIGPTYEQYF. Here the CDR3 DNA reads TGCAGCGTTGTGGGGGGACACATCGGCCCCACCTACGAGCAGTACTTC.